This TCR beta chain originates from a study of response to subunit inactivated influenza vaccine. General observations from the study: Authors suggested that a seasonal influenza vaccination recruits few new T cells each time.

The CDR3 has 15 residues. J gave up 5 bases and V 4 bases, and 10 bases lay outside the gene matches. Germline V gene data show CDR1 as SGHRS and CDR2 as YFSETQ. Comment on this clonotype: Its specificity is not known.

TCRdb re-analysed the RT-PCR reads in MiXCR, keeping a single row per CDR3 protein. The data hold about 700,000 distinct CDR3 sequences, with about 15% observed a single time. Sequenced here: PBMCs from blood, sampled 14 to 15 days before vaccination. The clonotype originates from a man in his fifties who received an inactivated influenza vaccine. V is TRBV5-1 and J is TRBJ2-7; TRBD1 matches 9 bases. This CDR3 reads CASSPRTGAIHEQYF. The CDR3, as DNA: TGCGCCAGCAGCCCGCGGACAGGGGCAATCCACGAGCAGTACTTC.